This TCR beta chain was retrieved from a study of T cells expressing NK-cell markers. In the study overall: The study sequenced eight donors, seven HCMV-seropositive and one seronegative.

TCRdb re-called the 5' RACE reads; every CDR3 protein appears as one record, without DNA. This listing includes hundreds of thousands of distinct CDR3 sequences. This CDR3 region has 15 residues. Germline CDR1 and CDR2: SEHNR and FQNEAQ (reference sequence). The gene calls are TRBV7-9 and TRBJ1-1. This sequence was found in a man in his late teens or twenties in good health. The sample taken for sequencing was blood T cells: a sorted CD56 or NKG2C T cell subset, CD4+ or CD8+ T cells, or bulk PBMC T cells (not recorded which). The CDR3 loop is CASSSGEGVETEAFF.